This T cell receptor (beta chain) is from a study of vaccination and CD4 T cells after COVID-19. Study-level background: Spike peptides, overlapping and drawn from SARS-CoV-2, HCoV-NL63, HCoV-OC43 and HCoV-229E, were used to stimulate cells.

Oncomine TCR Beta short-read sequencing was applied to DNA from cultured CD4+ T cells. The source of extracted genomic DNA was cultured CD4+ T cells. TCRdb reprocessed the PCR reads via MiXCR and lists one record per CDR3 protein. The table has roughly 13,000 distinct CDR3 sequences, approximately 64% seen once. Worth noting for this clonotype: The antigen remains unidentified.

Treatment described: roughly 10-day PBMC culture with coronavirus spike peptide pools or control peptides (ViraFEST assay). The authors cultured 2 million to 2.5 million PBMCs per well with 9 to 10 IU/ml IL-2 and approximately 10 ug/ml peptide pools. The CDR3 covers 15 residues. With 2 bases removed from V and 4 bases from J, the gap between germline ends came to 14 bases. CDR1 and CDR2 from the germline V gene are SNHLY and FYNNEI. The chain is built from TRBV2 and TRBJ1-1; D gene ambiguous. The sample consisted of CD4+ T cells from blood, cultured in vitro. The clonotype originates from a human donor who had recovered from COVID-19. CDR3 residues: CASSERIGGSTEAFF. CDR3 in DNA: TGTGCCAGCAGTGAAAGGATAGGAGGGAGCACTGAAGCTTTCTTT.